Listed here is a single TCR beta chain. The data belong to a study of blood T cell repertoires in COVID-19. Generated by immunoSEQ multiplex PCR, the TCRdb table keeps only in-frame clones and is missing some. The sample records over 55,000 clones, 80% to 90% being singletons. The receptor was derived from a middle-aged man with active COVID-19. The sequenced sample consisted of peripheral blood.

The CDR3 DNA reads TGCGCCAGCAGCTTGGCAGACGGGTTTGGCGAGCAGTACTTC. Translation gives CASSLADGFGEQYF. The chain combines TRBV5-1 with TRBJ2-7; D gene uncertain. Germline V CDR1 and CDR2: SGHRS, YFSETQ. V dropped 0 bases and J dropped 6 bases, with 13 bases sitting between them. The CDR3 has 14 amino acids.